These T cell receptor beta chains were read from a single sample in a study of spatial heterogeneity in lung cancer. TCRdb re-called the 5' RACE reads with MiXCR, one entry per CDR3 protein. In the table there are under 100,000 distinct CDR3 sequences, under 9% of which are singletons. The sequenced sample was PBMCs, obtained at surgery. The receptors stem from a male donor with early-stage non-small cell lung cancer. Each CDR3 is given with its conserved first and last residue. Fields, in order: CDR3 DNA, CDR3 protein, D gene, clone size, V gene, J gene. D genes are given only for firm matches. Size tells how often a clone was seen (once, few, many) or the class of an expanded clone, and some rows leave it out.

TGTGCCAGCAGCTTAATGGGACAGCTAGGGACCCAGTACTTC	CASSLMGQLGTQYF	TRBD1	-	TRBV7-9	TRBJ2-5
TGCAGCGTTGACGGACAGGGGGATCGTAATGAGCAGTTCTTC	CSVDGQGDRNEQFF	TRBD1	few	TRBV29-1	TRBJ2-1
TGCAGCGCCGGGACTAGCGAAAACATTCAGTACTTC	CSAGTSENIQYF	TRBD2	-	TRBV29-1	TRBJ2-4
TGTGCCAGCAGTTTGGGAGTCCACGGCTCCGGCTCCACAGATACGCAGTATTTT	CASSLGVHGSGSTDTQYF	-	few	TRBV28	TRBJ2-3
TGTGCCAGCCTGGAGCGGGGGGGAGGCAATGAGCAGTTCTTC	CASLERGGGNEQFF	TRBD2	-	TRBV6-2/TRBV6-3	TRBJ2-1
TGCAGCGTTGGAGGGGACTACGAGCAGTACTTC	CSVGGDYEQYF	-	many	TRBV29-1	TRBJ2-7
TGTGCCAGCAGTGAAGGGCCCTATGTAAGCAATCAGCCCCAGCATTTT	CASSEGPYVSNQPQHF	-	few	TRBV6-1	TRBJ1-5
TGCGCCAGCAGCCCGGACAGGGGGGGACACGAGCAGTACTTC	CASSPDRGGHEQYF	TRBD1	-	TRBV5-1	TRBJ2-7
TGTGCCAGCAGAGCGGGAGGGAACACCGGGGAGCTGTTTTTT	CASRAGGNTGELFF	TRBD2	many	TRBV28	TRBJ2-2
TGCAGCGCTTTAGCGGGAGTGTACAATGAGCAGTTCTTC	CSALAGVYNEQFF	TRBD2	-	TRBV29-1	TRBJ2-1
TGTGCCAGCAGGGACAGGGGGGAGGCAGATACGCAGTATTTT	CASRDRGEADTQYF	TRBD1	-	TRBV28	TRBJ2-3
TGCAGTGCTAGTTCCGGGGGGGAAAACCAAGAGACCCAGTACTTC	CSASSGGENQETQYF	TRBD2	many	TRBV20-1	TRBJ2-5
TGCAGTGCTAGAGATCGGGGGGCCGGGGAGACCCAGTACTTC	CSARDRGAGETQYF	-	many	TRBV20-1	TRBJ2-5
TGTGCCAGCAGCGACCCGAGGCCCGGCACAGATACGCAGTATTTT	CASSDPRPGTDTQYF	-	-	TRBV7-9	TRBJ2-3
TGTGCCAGCAGTTTAGTGTCTAGCGGGAGAGGGGCAGATACGCAGTATTTT	CASSLVSSGRGADTQYF	TRBD2	few	TRBV12-3/TRBV12-4	TRBJ2-3
TGTGCCAGCAAAGGGACAGTATATGGCTACACCTTC	CASKGTVYGYTF	TRBD1	many	TRBV2	TRBJ1-2